One sample yielded the 11 T cell receptor beta chains listed below, sequenced in a study of T cells in Graves' hyperthyroidism and ophthalmopathy. RNA transcripts were the template for amplifying TCR beta CDR3 regions. HTBI primers were used for first-round RT-PCR of the TCR CDR3. TCRdb re-called the multiplex PCR reads with MiXCR, one entry per CDR3 protein. Here the sample spans approximately 330,000 distinct CDR3 sequences, around 15% being singletons. The specimen was blood. The receptor set was obtained from a middle-aged woman with Graves' ophthalmopathy.

This clonotype was picked up many times. The V call is TRBV5-1, the J call TRBJ2-2; maybe TRBD1 (5 bases). The germline CDR1 and CDR2 sequences are SGHRS and YFSETQ. Trimming left V 4 bases short and J 5 bases short, with 9 bases between. The CDR3 covers 13 residues. CDR3 region: CASSQGPTGELFF. CDR3 nucleotides: TGCGCCAGCAGCCAGGGTCCTACCGGGGAGCTGTTTTTT.

This clonotype was counted ten times or more. The V and J genes are TRBV7-8 and TRBJ2-5; 7 bases map to TRBD2. Germline values: CDR1 SGHVS, CDR2 FQNEAQ. CDR3 length: 18 amino acids. V was pared by 1 base and J by 1 base, with 12 bases of the junction left unmatched. CDR3 sequence (DNA): TGTGCCAGCAGCTTAGATCGCCTGGCGGGAGATCTCCAAGAGACCCAGTACTTC. This translates into CASSLDRLAGDLQETQYF.

This clonotype was observed a handful of times. The genes are TRBV20-1 and TRBJ2-2; a possible D gene is TRBD2 (6 bases). CDR3 length: 14 residues. V lost 5 bases, J lost 5 bases, and 15 bases lay in between. The germline gives CDR1 DFQATT, CDR2 SNEGSKA (reference sequence). The CDR3 region is CSAEGGAGTGELFF. The CDR3 DNA reads as TGCAGTGCTGAGGGCGGTGCGGGGACCGGGGAGCTGTTTTTT.

Notes on this clonotype: A read error may explain this, as a much larger clone is one base away. This rearrangement joins TRBV24-1 to TRBJ1-5; D possibly corresponds to TRBD1 (5 bases). CDR1 is KGHDR and CDR2 is SFDVKD in the germline V gene. CDR3 size: 14 residues. This CDR3 reads CDTRSWDDNQPQHF. CDR3 DNA: TGTGACACCAGGTCCTGGGACGACAATCAGCCCCAGCATTTT.

The table lists this clonotype with many counts. J is TRBJ2-5 and V is TRBV29-1; 14 nucleotides align to TRBD2. J was trimmed by 4 bases and V by 6 bases; bases with no gene match: 10. The CDR3 is 16 amino acids. Germline V lookup: CDR1 SQVTM, CDR2 ANQGSEA. The CDR3 coding sequence is TGCAGCGTCGGACTAGCGGGGGGTAGGGTTGCAGAGACCCAGTACTTC. Translation: CSVGLAGGRVAETQYF. Based on the CDR3 plus reference TRBV29-1 and TRBJ2-5, the full variable domain is SAVISQKPSRDICQRGTSLTIQCQVDSQVTMMFWYRQQPGQSLTLIATANQGSEATYESGFVIDKFPISRPNLTFSTLTVSNMSPEDSSIYLCSVGLAGGRVAETQYFGPGTRLLVL.

There are many counts of this clonotype. CDR3 sequence: CASSPQGPYEQYF. CDR3 in DNA: TGTGCCAGCAGCCCTCAGGGACCCTACGAGCAGTACTTC. The genes are TRBV7-8 and TRBJ2-7; either TRBD1 or TRBD2 may fit D (5 bases each). This CDR3 contains 13 residues. V gave up 5 bases and J gave up 2 bases, with 10 bases separating them. Germline V CDR1 and CDR2: SGHVS, FQNEAQ.

This clonotype was seen a handful of times. V and J are TRBV6-1 and TRBJ1-2; 9 bases align to TRBD1. V lost 7 bases to trimming and J lost 7 bases; unmatched junction nucleotides: 1. CDR1 is MNHNS, CDR2 SASEGT, per germline. The CDR3 length is 11 residues. CDR3: CASTQGAGYTF. The CDR3 coding sequence is TGTGCCAGCACACAGGGGGCTGGCTACACCTTC.

This chain uses TRBV7-2 with TRBJ1-1; no firm D call. The CDR3 consists of 15 residues. Germline V gene data show CDR1 as SGHTA and CDR2 as FQGNSA. Trimming took 5 bases from V and 0 from J, leaving 13 bases between them. CDR3 bases: TGTGCCAGCAGCGTTCTACGGATCATGAACACTGAAGCTTTCTTT. Its protein is CASSVLRIMNTEAFF. Based on the CDR3 plus reference TRBV7-2 and TRBJ1-1, the full variable domain is GAGVSQSPSNKVTEKGKDVELRCDPISGHTALYWYRQSLGQGLEFLIYFQGNSAPDKSGLPSDRFSAERTGGSVSTLTIQRTQQEDSAVYLCASSVLRIMNTEAFFGQGTRLTVV.

This clonotype has a count of ten or more. The V gene is TRBV7-2, the J gene TRBJ1-5; unclear D gene. Deletions cut 1 base from V and 5 bases from J, with 6 bases between. This CDR3 is 13 amino acids long. The V gene's germline CDR1 is SGHTA and CDR2 FQGNSA. DNA for the CDR3: TGTGCCAGCAGCTTAGACGGGTATCAGCCCCAGCATTTT. It specifies CASSLDGYQPQHF.

This clonotype was detected many times. The chain has TRBV6-6 and TRBJ1-1, with 7 bases lining up with TRBD1. Germline V lookup: CDR1 MNHNY, CDR2 SVGAGI (reference sequence). This CDR3 region has 15 residues. V was pared by 2 bases and J by 5 bases, with 8 bases of the junction left unmatched. CDR3 loop: CASSYVSGGGTEAFF. The CDR3 nucleotides are TGTGCCAGCAGTTACGTCTCAGGGGGGGGAACTGAAGCTTTCTTT.

In its sample, this clonotype was seen many times. The rearrangement links TRBV6-1 to TRBJ1-5, with 8 bases matching TRBD1. V was pared by 6 bases and J by 0 bases, with 4 bases of the junction left unmatched. Germline CDR1 and CDR2: MNHNS and SASEGT. The CDR3 extends over 15 amino acids. The CDR3 reads CASRDRAISNQPQHF. The DNA for the CDR3 is TGTGCCAGCAGGGACAGGGCTATTAGCAATCAGCCCCAGCATTTT.